The 27 T cell receptor beta chains presented below share a single source sample, sequenced in a study of low-dose radiotherapy and immunotherapy resistance in tumors. TRAV- and TRBV-specific primers primed first-strand cDNA, covering alpha and beta chains. Over roughly 20 PCR cycles, TCRs were amplified from a constant-region primer and V-primer adapter. TCRdb re-called the reads through MiXCR, storing one row per CDR3 protein. The sample yields 60,000 to 90,000 distinct CDR3 sequences, around 29% seen once. The time point is: before trial treatment. Sequenced material: PBMCs, taken before treatment. All receptors come from a female donor with ovarian cancer.

The table lists this clonotype with many counts. This sequence joins TRBV28 and TRBJ2-3; D is tentatively TRBD1 or TRBD2 (6 bases each). The CDR3 sequence is 15 residues long. Germline V gene data show CDR1 as MDHEN and CDR2 as SYDVKM. Trimming pared 5 bases from V and 1 base from J, leaving 13 bases between. CDR3 in amino acids: CASSPQGGRTDTQYF. The DNA for the CDR3 is TGTGCCAGCAGTCCCCAAGGGGGGCGCACAGATACGCAGTATTTT.

This clonotype has at least ten counts. This chain uses TRBV30 with TRBJ1-2; maybe TRBD1 (5 bases). Trimming took off 3 bases at V and 8 bases at J, with 13 bases between the two ends. In germline, CDR1 is GTSNPN, CDR2 SVGIG (reference sequence). The CDR3 length is 12 residues. CDR3 sequence: CAWRSGGTGYTF. DNA for the CDR3: TGTGCCTGGAGGTCTGGAGGGACCGGCTACACCTTC.

Many counts were recorded for this clonotype. This rearrangement joins TRBV5-6 to TRBJ1-1; 8 positions agree with TRBD1. The germline CDR1 and CDR2 sequences are SGHDT and YYEEEE. The V segment lost 3 bases and the J segment 0 bases; nucleotides outside the gene matches: 7. The length of the CDR3 is 16 residues. The CDR3 loop reads CASSWGQVGMNTEAFF. The CDR3 coding sequence is TGTGCCAGCAGCTGGGGACAGGTTGGGATGAACACTGAAGCTTTCTTT.

This clonotype was detected ten times or more. The chain has TRBV7-2 and TRBJ1-2, with a tentative D call TRBD1 (5 bases). This CDR3 comprises 14 residues. The germline gives CDR1 SGHTA, CDR2 FQGNSA. Trimming pared 5 bases from V and 8 bases from J, leaving 18 bases between. CDR3 region: CASSPQAQGLGYTF. Written as DNA, the CDR3 is TGTGCCAGCAGCCCCCAGGCCCAGGGATTAGGCTACACCTTC.

This chain uses TRBV3-1 with TRBJ2-1; D is unclear. This CDR3 is built from 16 residues. The V and J ends lost 0 bases and 1 base respectively, with 10 bases between them. CDR1 LGHDT and CDR2 YNNKEL come from the germline V gene (reference sequence). The CDR3 sequence is CASSQEPVGSYNEQFF. CDR3 DNA: TGTGCCAGCAGCCAAGAGCCAGTAGGGTCCTACAATGAGCAGTTCTTC.

Note on this clonotype: With a far larger clone one base away, a read error is the likely cause. The chain is built from TRBV13 and TRBJ2-7; 8 bases map to TRBD2. CDR1 PRHDT and CDR2 FYEKMQ come from the germline V gene (reference sequence). CDR3 size: 15 residues. The CDR3 DNA follows: TGTGTCAGCAGCAGCGCCGGGAGGGGAGTCTACGAGCAGTACTTC. Encoded protein: CVSSSAGRGVYEQYF. The variable domain in full, completed from reference TRBV13 and TRBJ2-7, reads AAGVIQSPRHLIKEKRETATLKCYPIPRHDTVYWYQQGPGQDPQFLISFYEKMQSDKGSIPDRFSAQQFSDYHSELNMSSLELGDSALYFCVSSSAGRGVYEQYFGPGTRLTVT.

This clonotype was counted at least ten times. The rearrangement joins TRBV5-1 to TRBJ2-2; TRBD2 aligns across 7 bases. Germline values: CDR1 SGHRS, CDR2 YFSETQ. This CDR3 contains 17 residues. V gave up 4 bases and J gave up 2 bases; unmatched junction bases: 11. The DNA of the CDR3 is TGCGCCAGCAGCACCAAAGGGAGGGGACTTAACACCGGGGAGCTGTTTTTT. Protein: CASSTKGRGLNTGELFF.

This clonotype was picked up many times. The V call is TRBV7-6, the J call TRBJ2-7; 7 bases are shared with TRBD2. CDR3 length: 16 amino acids. With V trimmed by 1 base and J by 1 base, 7 bases remained unmatched. Looked up from germline, CDR1 is SGHVS and CDR2 is FNYEAQ. The CDR3 bases are TGTGCCAGCAGCTTAGGAGGAGGACTAGGTTCCTACGAGCAGTACTTC. Amino acids: CASSLGGGLGSYEQYF.

This clonotype was counted ten times or more. V gene TRBV20-1 combines with J gene TRBJ2-3; 16 bases are a match to TRBD2. V shed 6 bases and J 5 bases; nucleotides not matched to a gene: 8. CDR3 length equals 16 residues. Germline CDR1 reads DFQATT; CDR2 reads SNEGSKA (reference sequence). The CDR3 spells CSAQGLAGGPGDTQYF. The CDR3 DNA sequence: TGCAGTGCCCAGGGACTAGCGGGGGGGCCCGGAGATACGCAGTATTTT.

This clonotype was counted many times. The V call is TRBV5-1, the J call TRBJ2-5; D could derive from TRBD1 or TRBD2 (6 bases each). Germline CDR1 is SGHRS and CDR2 is YFSETQ. This CDR3 spans 14 amino acids. V was cut by 4 bases and J by 2 bases, with 12 bases left in between. The CDR3 nucleotides read TGCGCCAGCAGCATGGAGGGGGTGCAAGAGACCCAGTACTTC. This gives the protein CASSMEGVQETQYF.

This chain joins TRBV5-1 and TRBJ2-1; TRBD2 agrees at 11 bases. With V trimmed by 4 bases and J by 0 bases, 15 bases remained unmatched. Germline lookup yields CDR1 SGHRS and CDR2 YFSETQ. The CDR3 runs 20 residues. For the CDR3, the DNA is TGCGCCAGCAGCCGCGGGACTAGCGGTCTTTCTCGTAGCTCCTACAATGAGCAGTTCTTC. Translating it yields CASSRGTSGLSRSSYNEQFF.

The chain employs TRBV2 and TRBJ2-3, with 10 positions matching TRBD2. The CDR3 contains 15 residues. Germline trimming cut 7 bases from V and 3 bases from J; bases unmatched to any gene: 7. Per germline, CDR1 SNHLY and CDR2 FYNNEI. As DNA, the CDR3 is TGTGCCAGCACCGGGACTAGCGTTAGGACAGATACGCAGTATTTT. It specifies CASTGTSVRTDTQYF. The whole variable domain, filled in from reference TRBV2 and TRBJ2-3, reads EPEVTQTPSHQVTQMGQEVILRCVPISNHLYFYWYRQILGQKVEFLVSFYNNEISEKSEIFDDQFSVERPDGSNFTLKIRSTKLEDSAMYFCASTGTSVRTDTQYFGPGTRLTVL.

This clonotype has at least ten counts. CDR3 region: CASSAPLAGAEQFF. The CDR3 nucleotides read TGTGCCAGCAGTGCTCCCCTAGCGGGGGCTGAGCAGTTCTTC. This chain connects TRBV2 to TRBJ2-1; 10 nucleotides line up with TRBD2. V trimming: 4 bases; J trimming: 9 bases; junction bases outside the gene matches: 6. The CDR3 is 14 amino acids. Looked up from germline, CDR1 is SNHLY and CDR2 is FYNNEI.

This clonotype was seen many times. The chain joins TRBV27 to TRBJ1-1, with TRBD1 matching over 8 bases. Trimming took 7 bases from V and 5 from J; bases not matched to a gene: 15. The CDR3 is made up of 16 amino acids. Per the germline V gene, CDR1 is MNHEY and CDR2 is SMNVEV (reference sequence). The DNA for the CDR3 is TGTGCCAGCACCTCAAACCAGGGGGCGGTGGGTACTGAAGCTTTCTTT. It codes for CASTSNQGAVGTEAFF.

Concerning this clonotype: A much larger clone differs by one base, so this may be a read error. The chain combines TRBV28 with TRBJ2-7; no reliable D call. V lost 6 bases and J 2 bases, leaving 11 bases between the germline ends. The CDR3 runs 13 residues. The germline V gene encodes CDR1 MDHEN and CDR2 SYDVKM. The CDR3 coding sequence is TGTGCCAGCAGCTTAGGTATGGCCTACGAGCAGTACTTC. Translating it yields CASSLGMAYEQYF.

This clonotype appeared many times. The V gene is TRBV11-1, the J gene TRBJ1-1; D gene uncertain. The CDR3 length is 13 residues. V lost 0 bases and J 7 bases, leaving 9 bases between the germline ends. Germline-derived CDR1 and CDR2 are SGHAT and FQDESV (reference sequence). The CDR3 region has the DNA TGTGCCAGCAGCTTAGCTGGCAGCAGTGAAGCTTTCTTT. It encodes CASSLAGSSEAFF.

Notes on this clonotype: A far larger clone lies a single base away; this is likely a read error. The V gene is TRBV28, the J gene TRBJ1-2; possible D gene TRBD1, 5 bases. This CDR3 spans 12 amino acids. Germline values: CDR1 MDHEN, CDR2 SYDVKM. The CDR3 bases are TGTGCCACCAGTGGAGGGGCCAATGGCTACACCTTC. It encodes CATSGGANGYTF.

This clonotype showed up many times. The chain couples TRBV29-1 to TRBJ1-2; TRBD1 matches at 7 bases. Germline CDR1 SQVTM, CDR2 ANQGSEA. After removal of 2 bases from V and 3 bases from J, the junction contained 18 bases not matched to a gene. The CDR3 totals 18 residues. The CDR3 spells CSVEISKGGKVDDYGYTF. As DNA, the CDR3 is TGCAGCGTTGAAATCTCTAAAGGGGGCAAGGTTGATGACTATGGCTACACCTTC.

This chain uses TRBV29-1 with TRBJ1-4; 7 positions match TRBD1. The length of the CDR3 is 15 residues. V lost 4 bases and J lost 5; bases outside the gene matches: 10. From germline, CDR1 is SQVTM and CDR2 ANQGSEA. CDR3 coding DNA: TGCAGCGTTGGTGCCCCGGGACAGCAGAATGAAAAACTGTTTTTT. Translated, it gives CSVGAPGQQNEKLFF. Supplemented by reference TRBV29-1 and TRBJ1-4, the full variable domain reads SAVISQKPSRDICQRGTSLTIQCQVDSQVTMMFWYRQQPGQSLTLIATANQGSEATYESGFVIDKFPISRPNLTFSTLTVSNMSPEDSSIYLCSVGAPGQQNEKLFFGSGTQLSVL.

In this sample, this clonotype turned up once. The chain carries TRBV6-2 or TRBV6-3 and TRBJ1-1; 7 nucleotides line up with TRBD1. V was clipped by 8 bases and J by 8 bases; unmatched bases: 5. CDR3 length equals 11 residues. CDR1 and CDR2 from the germline V gene are MNHEY and SVGEGT. CDR3 residues: CASETGREAFF. CDR3 DNA sequence: TGTGCCAGCGAGACAGGGAGAGAAGCTTTCTTT.

There are many counts of this clonotype. The rearrangement joins TRBV3-1 to TRBJ2-5, with D perhaps matching TRBD2 (6 bases). The CDR3 extends over 14 amino acids. CDR1 is LGHDT, CDR2 YNNKEL, per germline (reference sequence). V lost 2 bases to trimming and J lost 5 bases, with 12 bases between them. The CDR3 DNA sequence: TGTGCCAGCAGCCAAAACGCGGGGTTGGAGACCCAGTACTTC. Protein product: CASSQNAGLETQYF.

On this clonotype itself: Since a far larger clone is one base different, this is likely a read error. The chain combines TRBV6-5 with TRBJ2-7, with TRBD1 as a possible D gene (6 bases). V lost 10 bases and J 1 base, leaving 17 bases between the germline ends. Looked up from germline, CDR1 is MNHEY and CDR2 is SVGAGI. The CDR3 covers 14 residues. CDR3 loop: CAIRKDSSSYEQYF. The CDR3 DNA sequence: TGTGCCATCAGGAAGGACAGTAGTTCCTACGAGCAGTACTTC.

This clonotype was counted at least ten times. The J gene is TRBJ1-2, the V gene TRBV23-1; no reliable D call. TRBV23-1 is labeled an ORF, and its function is uncertain. Trimming took 2 bases from V and 6 from J, leaving 13 bases between them. The CDR3 runs 14 residues. The CDR3 loop is CASSQLRATDGYTF. In nucleotides, the CDR3 is TGCGCCAGCAGTCAACTTCGGGCTACAGATGGCTACACCTTC.

In this sample, this clonotype turned up a few times. With a far larger clone one base away, a read error is the likely cause. V gene TRBV5-1 combines with J gene TRBJ2-1, with TRBD1 identical over 8 bases. Per the germline V gene, CDR1 is SGHRS and CDR2 is YFSETQ. The CDR3 extends over 14 amino acids. V shed 4 bases and J 10 bases; nucleotides not matched to a gene: 10. The CDR3 region is CASSPAGTGYEQFF. In DNA, the CDR3 is TGCGCCAGCAGCCCGGCCGGGACAGGCTACGAGCAGTTCTTC.

This clonotype came up many times. V usage is TRBV6-5 and J usage is TRBJ2-1; D is tentatively TRBD1 or TRBD2 (5 bases each). Germline V lookup: CDR1 MNHEY, CDR2 SVGAGI. This CDR3 has 15 amino acids. V was shortened by 6 bases and J by 0 bases, with 12 bases between the two germline ends. CDR3 residues: CASRPGRSSYNEQFF. DNA of the CDR3: TGTGCCAGCAGGCCGGGACGGAGCTCCTACAATGAGCAGTTCTTC.

In regard to this clonotype: A far larger clone is off by one base, so a read error is likely. The rearrangement joins TRBV18 to TRBJ2-1; no clear D gene. The CDR3 totals 14 residues. Trimming pared 0 bases from V and 10 bases from J, leaving 13 bases between. Germline V gives CDR1 KGHSH, CDR2 LQKENI. Here the CDR3 reads CASSPPGVPYEQFF. The CDR3 bases are TGTGCCAGCTCACCACCGGGCGTACCCTACGAGCAGTTCTTC. The full variable domain, its missing parts supplied by reference TRBV18 and TRBJ2-1, is NAGVMQNPRHLVRRRGQEARLRCSPMKGHSHVYWYRQLPEEGLKFMVYLQKENIIDESGMPKERFSAEFPKEGPSILRIQQVVRGDSAAYFCASSPPGVPYEQFFGPGTRLTVL.

This clonotype was seen a few times. The chain carries TRBV28 and TRBJ2-1; D unresolved. CDR3 length equals 14 residues. Trimming left V 3 bases short and J 6 bases short, with 12 bases between. Germline V gene sequence: CDR1 MDHEN, CDR2 SYDVKM. DNA of the CDR3: TGTGCCAGCAGTTTGCCAACTCAGACCAATGAGCAGTTCTTC. Translated: CASSLPTQTNEQFF.